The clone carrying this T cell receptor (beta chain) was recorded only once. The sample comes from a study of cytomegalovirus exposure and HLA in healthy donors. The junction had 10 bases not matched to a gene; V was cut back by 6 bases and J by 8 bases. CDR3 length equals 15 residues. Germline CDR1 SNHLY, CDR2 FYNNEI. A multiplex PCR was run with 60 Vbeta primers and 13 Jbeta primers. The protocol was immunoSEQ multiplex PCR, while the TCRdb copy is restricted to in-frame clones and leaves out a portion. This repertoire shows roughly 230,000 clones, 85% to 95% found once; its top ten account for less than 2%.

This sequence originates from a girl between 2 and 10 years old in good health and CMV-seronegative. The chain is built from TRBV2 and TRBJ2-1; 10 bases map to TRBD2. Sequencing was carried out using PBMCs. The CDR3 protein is CASSIGTSAFDEQFF. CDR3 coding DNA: TGTGCCAGCAGCATAGGGACTAGCGCTTTCGATGAGCAGTTCTTC.